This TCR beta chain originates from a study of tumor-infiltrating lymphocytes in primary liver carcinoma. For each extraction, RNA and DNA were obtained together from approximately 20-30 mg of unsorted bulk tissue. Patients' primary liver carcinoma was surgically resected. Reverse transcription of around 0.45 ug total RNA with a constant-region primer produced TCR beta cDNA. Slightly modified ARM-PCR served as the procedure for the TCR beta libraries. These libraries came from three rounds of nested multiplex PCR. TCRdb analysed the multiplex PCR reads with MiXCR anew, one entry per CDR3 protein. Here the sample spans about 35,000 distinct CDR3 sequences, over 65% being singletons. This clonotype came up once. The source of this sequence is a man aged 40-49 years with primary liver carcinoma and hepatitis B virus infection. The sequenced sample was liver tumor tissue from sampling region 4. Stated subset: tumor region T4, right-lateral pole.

The CDR3 spells CASTQLYNEQFF. The DNA of the CDR3 is TGTGCCAGCACCCAGCTGTACAATGAGCAGTTCTTC. The rearrangement links TRBV28 to TRBJ2-1; D ambiguous. Per the germline V gene, CDR1 is MDHEN and CDR2 is SYDVKM. CDR3 length: 12 residues. Trimming stripped 7 bases from V and 4 bases from J, with 8 bases between.